This T cell receptor beta chain appears in the sequencing data of a study of T cell responses to AZD1222 COVID-19 vaccine (dated by TCRdb to about 2021). For the wider study: Because spike-specific TCR depth and breadth did not differ between the two schedules, AZD1222 recipients who got a second dose at roughly 4 weeks were pooled with those who got a second dose at roughly 12 weeks. A total of approximately 240 trial participants underwent TCR sequencing, of whom roughly 210 received two doses of AZD1222 and about 25 received two doses of the MenACWY control vaccine. Trial participants were enrolled by age into 18-55, 56-69 and 70-plus year subgroups, with around 150, 28 and 57 TCR-sequenced participants respectively.

Overall study outcomes, separate from this receptor: Epitopes outside the regions mutated in the B.1.351 and B.1.1.7 variants were reportedly recognized by nearly half of the unique spike-specific TCRs. The vaccine-associated CD4 TCRs covered the entire spike protein, and the dominant responses fell in regions 160-218 and 743-854. Participants were mostly white British and included more females than males, and it was suggested by the authors that clonal diversity may have been underestimated. Because no day 14 peak-response samples were available, repertoires were characterized only after the peak T cell response. Only five or six AZD1222 recipients were SARS-CoV-2 seropositive at baseline, limiting conclusions about previously exposed vaccinees. The 56-69-year group was small, and its depth increase did not reach significance, likely because of low power. Spike-specific TCR breadth and depth rose significantly after two AZD1222 doses compared with day 0 and with MenACWY recipients.

Turning to this clone: Its antigen is unknown. Base qualities are not at hand, and no much larger clone is one base apart.

The CDR3 regions of human TCRbeta chains were subjected to immunosequencing. As for the authors' bioinformatics: Repertoire TCRs were checked for matches against a reference library of SARS-CoV-2-specific TCRs that had been generated using the MIRA antigen-specificity platform. Breadth was defined as the fraction of unique TCRs that were SARS-CoV-2-associated, and depth was defined as the fraction of total T cells that were SARS-CoV-2-associated. Each spike-specific TCR was assigned to its reactive spike region and to a CD4 or CD8 class using the MIRA data. Log10-transformed breadth and depth values were compared by one-way ANOVA with Sidak's multiple comparisons tests. Sourced from immuneACCESS, this table was stored by TCRdb with only in-frame sequences that have V and J called. A share of the clones is absent; for the studies checked, an unresolved V gene accounts for under half, and the remainder has no known explanation. The V and J calls and clone size are taken from that table; D and trimming were inferred from the DNA. This sample has around 250,000 clones in its table, and 80% to 95% of those were observed once. The top ten clonotypes cover around 0.6% of the sample.

The sample's time point label, decoded: baseline before first vaccination. Samples from vaccinated people were obtained from the UK trials COV001 and COV002, which included a single-blind randomized controlled phase 2/3 trial of AZD1222 (ChAdOx1 nCoV-19) in healthy adults. For TCRbeta chain sequencing, PBMC samples were collected from trial participants at day 0 and at day 28 after the second dose. The material was peripheral blood, obtained on day 0 of AZD1222 vaccination. The origin of this receptor is an adult in good health.

The CDR3 protein sequence reads: CASSDPDSFPYEQYF. The nucleotide sequence is TGCGCCAGCAGTGACCCAGACAGTTTCCCCTACGAGCAGTACTTC. The sequence is built from TRBV10-1 and TRBJ2-7; D gene: possibly TRBD1, on 5 matching bases. Taken from cysteine to phenylalanine, the CDR3 has 15 residues. Only the CDR3 DNA is retained, 45 bases long and in frame from the first base. Sequences WNHNN (CDR1) and SYGVQD (CDR2) are obtained from the germline V gene (reference sequence). A distance of 14 bases separates the germline ends of V and J, which lose 3 bases and 2 bases respectively.